This paragraph reports one T cell receptor beta chain. Its antigen is undetermined. CDR1 and CDR2 (germline): SGHVS, FQNEAQ. The CDR3 covers 14 residues. The V gene lost 5 bases and the J gene lost 2 bases, with 12 bases spanning the gap. The sample originates from a study of radiation and T cells in renal cell carcinoma. The overall study: Nephrectomy followed 15 Gy stereotactic body radiation by 4 weeks.

Here immunoSEQ multiplex PCR was the method, and the copy in TCRdb shows in-frame clones only, minus some. The sample lists about 130,000 clones; around nine tenths were seen once. Time point in this sample: baseline pretreatment blood. The sample's treatment: 15 Gy SBRT to primary tumor, nephrectomy 4 weeks later. Serial blood draws occurred at baseline and 2 and 4 weeks post-SBRT. The tumor was a clear cell renal cell carcinoma. Whole-study findings and limits: Top tumor clonotypes rose in blood 2 weeks post-radiation, then contracted.

The TCR sequence derives from a woman aged 45-65 years with renal cell carcinoma. This chain joins TRBV7-8 and TRBJ1-2, with D tentatively TRBD1 (5 bases). Sequencing used blood, obtained from a patient whose treatment included radiotherapy and nephrectomy. Written as DNA, the CDR3 is TGTGCCAGCAGCAAAACTCCAGGGAACTATGGCTACACCTTC. Protein product: CASSKTPGNYGYTF.